This note documents a single T cell receptor beta chain sequence. This clonotype was seen more than once but under ten times. Its antigen is currently not known. No much larger clonotype is one base removed from it; base qualities were not supplied. These data are taken from a study of T-cell reconstitution after alpha-beta-depleted transplantation in children (dated by TCRdb to about 2016). Study-level background: Using TCR repertoire profiling, the study followed T-cell immune reconstitution in a quantitative way in children after TCRalphabeta/CD19-depleted allogeneic hematopoietic cell transplantation. What the study reported, not specific to this receptor: The high TCRbeta diversity at day 60 in some patients was ascribed to recipient T cells and intrathymic progenitors that had survived conditioning. About two months after transplant, the apparently early recovery of alphabetaT-cell counts reportedly depended on just several hundred clones that had expanded rapidly and came from non-depleted graft cells. The frequencies of hyperexpanded clones fell over the following months, and after one year, T-cell counts and TCRbeta diversity were mostly attributed to newly produced T cells.

The library relied on PCR. Instrument on record: Illumina HiSeq 2500. TCR library preparation used molecular barcoding, with unique molecular identifiers applied to normalize quantification of the TCRbeta repertoire. The public reads were run again by TCRdb, first through fastp at Q25 and then through MiXCR, and only productive beta chains were kept. Every distinct CDR3 protein forms one entry, paired with its most common genes and DNA. This sample comprises 800,000 to 1,000,000 distinct CDR3 sequences, roughly 31% of them detected only once. The ten largest account for about 28% of the sample. Cut back by 1 base and 9 bases, the V and J ends lie 17 bases apart. As encoded in the germline V gene (reference sequence), CDR1 is SGHKS while CDR2 is YYEKEE. Reading from cysteine to phenylalanine, the CDR3 counts 15 amino acids. Of all the DNA, just the CDR3 is kept, 45 bases in frame from base 1. In the paper's terms, the treatment or condition label means: allogeneic hematopoietic cell transplantation with graft depleted of TCRalphabeta T cells and CD19 B cells. The children who served as transplant recipients had been given grafts of TCRalphabeta/CD19-depleted allogeneic hematopoietic cells.

The sequence is built from TRBV5-5 and TRBJ2-1; TRBD1 might be the D gene, on 6 matching bases. The TCR was taken from a boy under two years old who had a stem cell transplant for SCID, so the T cells may come from the graft donor. This specimen consisted of PBMCs, mostly from graft donor cells, obtained 360 days after TCRalphabeta/CD19-depleted stem cell transplant. The encoded CDR3 is CASSLRDILNGEQFF. The DNA sequence reads TGTGCCAGCAGCTTGCGGGACATCCTTAACGGTGAGCAGTTCTTC.